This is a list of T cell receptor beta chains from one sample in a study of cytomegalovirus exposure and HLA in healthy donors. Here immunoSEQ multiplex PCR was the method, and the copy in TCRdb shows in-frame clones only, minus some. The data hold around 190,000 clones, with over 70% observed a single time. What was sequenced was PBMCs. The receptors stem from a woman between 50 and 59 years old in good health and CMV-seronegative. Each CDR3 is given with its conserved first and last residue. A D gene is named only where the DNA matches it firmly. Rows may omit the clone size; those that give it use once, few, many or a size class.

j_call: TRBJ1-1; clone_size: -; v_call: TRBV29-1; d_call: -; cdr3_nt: TGCAGCGTTGGCCCCAGATTATCGCCGAACACTGAAGCTTTCTTT; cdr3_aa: CSVGPRLSPNTEAFF
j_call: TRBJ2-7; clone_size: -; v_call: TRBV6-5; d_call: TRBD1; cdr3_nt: TGTGCCAGCAGACCCCAGGGACAGGGGGCGAGAGAGCAGTACTTC; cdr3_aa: CASRPQGQGAREQYF
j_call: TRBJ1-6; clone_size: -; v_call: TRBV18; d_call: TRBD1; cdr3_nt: TGTGCCAGCTCACCACCGGTGACAGGGGTTTCGGATTCACCCCTCCACTTT; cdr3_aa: CASSPPVTGVSDSPLHF
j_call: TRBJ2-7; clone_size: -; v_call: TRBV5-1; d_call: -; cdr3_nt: TGCGCCAGCAGTTCCGGGACATACCCTTACGAGCAGTACTTC; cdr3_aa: CASSSGTYPYEQYF
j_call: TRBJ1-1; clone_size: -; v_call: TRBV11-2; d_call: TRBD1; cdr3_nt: TGTGCCAGCACCAAATCCCAAGGGTGGGGACAGGGAAAGAACACTGAAGCTTTCTTT; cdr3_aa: CASTKSQGWGQGKNTEAFF
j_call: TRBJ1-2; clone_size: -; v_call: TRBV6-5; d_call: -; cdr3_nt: TGTGCCAGCACCCTACGGGGGAACTATGGCTACACCTTC; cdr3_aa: CASTLRGNYGYTF
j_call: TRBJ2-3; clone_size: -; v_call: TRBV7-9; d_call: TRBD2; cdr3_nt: TGTTCCAGCAGCTTACGAGCGGGATACACAGATACGCAGTATTTT; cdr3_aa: CSSSLRAGYTDTQYF
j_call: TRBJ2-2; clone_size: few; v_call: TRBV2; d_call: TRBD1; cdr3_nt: TGTGCCAGCAGGGACAGGGTAAACACCGGGGAGCTGTTTTTT; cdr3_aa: CASRDRVNTGELFF
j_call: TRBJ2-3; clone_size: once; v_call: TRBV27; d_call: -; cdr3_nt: TGTGCCAGCAGTTTTGTTTTGGACTCCCTTGGTACAGATACGCAGTATTTT; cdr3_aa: CASSFVLDSLGTDTQYF
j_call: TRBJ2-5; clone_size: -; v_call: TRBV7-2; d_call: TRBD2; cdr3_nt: TGTGCCAGCACCCAGAGAGGGACTAGCGGGGGGGCGGAGACCCAGTACTTC; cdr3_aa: CASTQRGTSGGAETQYF
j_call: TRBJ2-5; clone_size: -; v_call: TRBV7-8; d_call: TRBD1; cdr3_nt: TGTGCCAGCAGCTTACCTAGACAGGGGGGTGGAGAGACCCAGTACTTC; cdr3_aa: CASSLPRQGGGETQYF